Below, 28 T cell receptor beta chains from the same sample are listed, as sequenced in a study of blood T cell repertoires in COVID-19. Assay: immunoSEQ multiplex PCR; the TCRdb copy retains only in-frame clones and omits some. This table has some 230,000 clones, roughly 85% appearing once. Specimen: peripheral blood. These receptors were obtained from a man over 45 who had recovered from COVID-19.

The rearrangement links TRBV24-1 to TRBJ2-5, with TRBD1 as a possible D gene (6 bases). The CDR3 runs to 13 residues. From germline, CDR1 is KGHDR and CDR2 SFDVKD. Trimming cost V 6 bases and J 1 base, with 8 bases left between them. CDR3 coding DNA: TGTGCCACCAGTAGGACAGCCCAAGAGACCCAGTACTTC. Its protein is CATSRTAQETQYF.

The rearrangement links TRBV20-1 to TRBJ1-5, with D perhaps matching TRBD1 (5 bases). Trimming cost V 3 bases and J 3 bases, with 12 bases left between them. The CDR3 sequence is 14 residues long. Per germline, CDR1 DFQATT and CDR2 SNEGSKA (reference sequence). CDR3 coding DNA: TGCAGTGCTAGTCCCAGGGCCTCCAATCAGCCCCAGCATTTT. It yields the protein CSASPRASNQPQHF.

This clone appeared a few times. The rearrangement links TRBV5-1 to TRBJ1-1; 9 nucleotides line up with TRBD1. This CDR3 has 15 amino acids. Germline lookup yields CDR1 SGHRS and CDR2 YFSETQ. V lost 7 bases to trimming and J lost 1 base; unmatched junction nucleotides: 8. The CDR3 here is CASGTGGVGNTEAFF. The CDR3 DNA is TGCGCCAGCGGAACAGGGGGCGTAGGGAACACTGAAGCTTTCTTT.

This sequence joins TRBV6-1 and TRBJ2-1; 11 bases fit TRBD2. CDR3 length: 17 amino acids. The junction had 9 bases not matched to a gene; V was cut back by 4 bases and J by 4 bases. The germline V gene encodes CDR1 MNHNS and CDR2 SASEGT. In DNA, the CDR3 is TGTGCCAGCAGTGGACTAGCGGGACGCCCTCAGTACAATGAGCAGTTCTTC. This sequence encodes CASSGLAGRPQYNEQFF.

The J gene is TRBJ1-2, the V gene TRBV6-4; 10 bases map to TRBD1. This CDR3 spans 14 amino acids. Trimming took 6 bases from V and 1 from J; bases not matched to a gene: 2. Per germline, CDR1 MRHNA and CDR2 SNTAGT. In DNA, the CDR3 is TGTGCCAGCAGCAGGGACAGGGGTAACTATGGCTACACCTTC. Encoded protein: CASSRDRGNYGYTF.

The chain combines TRBV15 with TRBJ1-1; no firm D call. The germline V gene has CDR1 LNHNV and CDR2 YYDKDF (reference sequence). The CDR3 spans 14 residues. The V and J ends lost 3 bases and 2 bases respectively, with 10 bases between them. CDR3 coding DNA: TGTGCCACCAGCAGGGGAGGGTTTAACACTGAAGCTTTCTTT. Protein sequence: CATSRGGFNTEAFF.

The chain joins TRBV18 to TRBJ2-1, with TRBD2 matching over 11 bases. The CDR3 extends over 15 amino acids. The germline CDR1 and CDR2 sequences are KGHSH and LQKENI. V lost 3 bases and J lost 3; bases outside the gene matches: 1. The CDR3 region has the DNA TGTGCCAGCTCACCCCTAGCGGGAGGCTACAATGAGCAGTTCTTC. This codes for CASSPLAGGYNEQFF.

V is TRBV18 and J is TRBJ1-4, with D tentatively TRBD1 (6 bases). V lost 3 bases to trimming and J lost 7 bases, with 15 bases between them. Germline V CDR1 and CDR2: KGHSH, LQKENI. This CDR3 is built from 15 residues. In nucleotides, the CDR3 is TGTGCCAGCTCACCTGGACAGCCCCGAGGTGAAAAACTGTTTTTT. Protein product: CASSPGQPRGEKLFF.

This clone was detected only a few times. Written as DNA, the CDR3 is TGTGCCAGCAGTCCCACTAGCGGGAGTCCCTACGAGCAGTACTTC. Its protein product is CASSPTSGSPYEQYF. V gene TRBV27 combines with J gene TRBJ2-7; 11 bases fit TRBD2. The CDR3 extends over 15 amino acids. Trimming removed 5 bases from V and 2 bases from J; junction bases left unmatched: 5. Per germline, CDR1 MNHEY and CDR2 SMNVEV (reference sequence).

The chain uses TRBV28 and TRBJ1-4, with D perhaps TRBD1 (6 bases). Germline V CDR1 and CDR2: MDHEN, SYDVKM. This CDR3 region has 14 residues. Trimming removed 6 bases at V and 4 bases at J, with 12 bases between. The CDR3 coding sequence is TGTGCCAGCAGCCCGGACAGCTATAATGAAAAACTGTTTTTT. It yields the protein CASSPDSYNEKLFF.

The chain combines TRBV28 with TRBJ1-5; 9 nucleotides match TRBD1. The CDR3 runs to 16 residues. Trimming at V came to 3 bases and at J to 3 bases, leaving 6 bases not matched to a gene. Germline V gene data show CDR1 as MDHEN and CDR2 as SYDVKM. CDR3 nucleotides: TGTGCCAGCAGTTTGACAGGGGGAGGGGTCAATCAGCCCCAGCATTTT. Protein sequence: CASSLTGGGVNQPQHF.

The gene calls are TRBV19 and TRBJ2-7; D may be TRBD1 (5 bases). Looked up from germline, CDR1 is LNHDA and CDR2 is SQIVND (reference sequence). This CDR3 region has 14 residues. Trimming left V 5 bases short and J 0 bases short, with 11 bases between. The DNA for the CDR3 is TGTGCCAGTAGTTTCAGGGCTCACTCCTACGAGCAGTACTTC. Its protein product is CASSFRAHSYEQYF.

The V call is TRBV19, the J call TRBJ1-5, with no clear D. CDR1 and CDR2 (germline): LNHDA, SQIVND (reference sequence). Trimming left V 9 bases short and J 0 bases short, with 15 bases between. The CDR3 consists of 15 residues. The DNA for the CDR3 is TGTGCCAGCCAAACCTGGGCAGATAGCAATCAGCCCCAGCATTTT. Protein product: CASQTWADSNQPQHF.

This clone was observed at least ten times. This chain uses TRBV7-9 with TRBJ2-7, with a tentative D call TRBD1 (5 bases). Germline values: CDR1 SEHNR, CDR2 FQNEAQ (reference sequence). The length of the CDR3 is 14 residues. V lost 3 bases and J lost 0, with 9 bases in between. CDR3 in amino acids: CASSFGQSSYEQYF. The DNA for the CDR3 is TGTGCCAGCAGCTTCGGACAATCCTCCTACGAGCAGTACTTC.

The chain uses TRBV11-3 and TRBJ2-1; 9 nucleotides agree with TRBD1. Germline V gene lookup returns CDR1 SGHNT and CDR2 YENEEA. After removal of 0 bases from V and 11 bases from J, the junction contained 5 bases not matched to a gene. There are 14 residues in the CDR3. The DNA of the CDR3 is TGTGCCAGCAGCTTAGATCTAGGGACAGGGCAGCAGTTCTTC. Residues: CASSLDLGTGQQFF.

V usage is TRBV5-1 and J usage is TRBJ2-1, with 8 bases matching TRBD2. This CDR3 spans 16 amino acids. Germline CDR1 is SGHRS and CDR2 is YFSETQ. V was clipped by 0 bases and J by 4 bases; unmatched bases: 6. CDR3 coding DNA: TGCGCCAGCAGCTTGGCCGCAACTAGCGGATACAATGAGCAGTTCTTC. Amino acid sequence: CASSLAATSGYNEQFF.

This rearrangement joins TRBV7-9 to TRBJ2-3; 8 bases are shared with TRBD1. V dropped 1 base and J dropped 2; count of bases not matched to a gene: 5. This CDR3 has 16 residues. CDR1 is SEHNR, CDR2 FQNEAQ, per germline (reference sequence). The CDR3 sequence is CASSLGPRGPTDTQYF. Written as DNA, the CDR3 is TGTGCCAGCAGCTTAGGGCCCAGGGGGCCCACAGATACGCAGTATTTT.

V gene TRBV6-5 combines with J gene TRBJ2-7, with a tentative D call TRBD2 (6 bases). Germline V gene lookup returns CDR1 MNHEY and CDR2 SVGAGI. The germline V and J ends were trimmed by 6 bases and 4 bases, with 19 bases remaining between them. CDR3 length equals 15 residues. CDR3 amino acids: CASSPYGVGGYEQYF. DNA for the CDR3: TGTGCCAGCAGCCCGTACGGAGTTGGGGGGTACGAGCAGTACTTC.

This clone has only one observation. The genes are TRBV27 and TRBJ2-1; TRBD2 is a possible D gene (5 bases). The CDR3 spans 14 residues. Germline values: CDR1 MNHEY, CDR2 SMNVEV (reference sequence). The germline V and J ends were trimmed by 6 bases and 2 bases, with 11 bases remaining between them. CDR3 region: CASRRTEAYNEQFF. DNA of the CDR3: TGTGCCAGCAGAAGGACTGAGGCCTACAATGAGCAGTTCTTC.

The chain is built from TRBV19 and TRBJ1-4, with 7 bases fitting TRBD1. This CDR3 is 12 amino acids long. The V segment lost 9 bases and the J segment 4 bases; nucleotides outside the gene matches: 2. Germline V gene sequence: CDR1 LNHDA, CDR2 SQIVND (reference sequence). The chain's CDR3 is CARRGLNEKLFF. Here the CDR3 DNA reads TGTGCCAGGAGGGGGCTTAATGAAAAACTGTTTTTT.

This clone was recorded only once. V usage is TRBV5-8 and J usage is TRBJ2-3; 10 nucleotides agree with TRBD2. Germline V gives CDR1 SGHTS, CDR2 YDEGEE. The V gene end was trimmed by 4 bases and the J gene end by 0 bases; junction bases not matched to a gene: 8. This CDR3 is built from 17 residues. For the CDR3, the DNA is TGTGCCAGCAGCCCTACTAGCGGGACCCTTAGCACAGATACGCAGTATTTT. It yields the protein CASSPTSGTLSTDTQYF.

The chain combines TRBV6-5 with TRBJ2-3, with a tentative D call TRBD2 (5 bases). There are 15 residues in the CDR3. The germline gives CDR1 MNHEY, CDR2 SVGAGI. V shed 4 bases and J shed 2 bases, with 13 bases lying between them. In nucleotides, the CDR3 is TGTGCCAGCAGTTTATCCGGGATTACCACAGATACGCAGTATTTT. It specifies CASSLSGITTDTQYF.

This rearrangement joins TRBV7-6 to TRBJ1-6; D gene uncertain. The CDR3 loop spans 15 amino acids. V lost 1 base to trimming and J lost 8 bases, with 12 bases between them. In germline, CDR1 is SGHVS, CDR2 FNYEAQ. CDR3 DNA sequence: TGTGCCAGCAGCTTAGAAAACAGCCCCTATTCACCCCTCCACTTT. Translated, it gives CASSLENSPYSPLHF. Variable domain in full (rest from reference TRBV7-6 and TRBJ1-6): GAGVSQSPRYKVTKRGQDVALRCDPISGHVSLYWYRQALGQGPEFLTYFNYEAQQDKSGLPNDRFSAERPEGSISTLTIQRTEQRDSAMYRCASSLENSPYSPLHFGNGTRLTVT.

The V and J genes are TRBV5-6 and TRBJ2-1; 13 bases are shared with TRBD2. The V segment lost 4 bases and the J segment 0 bases; nucleotides outside the gene matches: 7. The CDR3 length is 18 residues. Germline CDR1 and CDR2: SGHDT and YYEEEE. CDR3 amino acids: CASSIPGLAGPSYNEQFF. CDR3 bases: TGTGCCAGCAGCATACCGGGACTAGCGGGGCCCTCCTACAATGAGCAGTTCTTC.

The J gene is TRBJ2-2, the V gene TRBV7-6, with D uncertain. Deletions cut 1 base from V and 4 bases from J, with 10 bases between. The germline V gene encodes CDR1 SGHVS and CDR2 FNYEAQ. This CDR3 spans 15 amino acids. CDR3 in amino acids: CASSLVVNPTGELFF. In DNA, the CDR3 is TGTGCCAGCAGCTTAGTAGTAAATCCCACCGGGGAGCTGTTTTTT.

This clone has only a few counts. The rearrangement links TRBV2 to TRBJ2-7; D perhaps matches TRBD1 (5 bases). The V end lost 2 bases, the J end lost 3 bases, and 11 bases lay between the germline ends. CDR3 size: 14 residues. Looked up from germline, CDR1 is SNHLY and CDR2 is FYNNEI. The CDR3 coding sequence is TGTGCCAGCAGTGAACAGGGTGAGGACTACGAGCAGTACTTC. It encodes CASSEQGEDYEQYF. Complete variable domain (other parts from reference TRBV2 and TRBJ2-7): EPEVTQTPSHQVTQMGQEVILRCVPISNHLYFYWYRQILGQKVEFLVSFYNNEISEKSEIFDDQFSVERPDGSNFTLKIRSTKLEDSAMYFCASSEQGEDYEQYFGPGTRLTVT.

The chain couples TRBV19 to TRBJ2-1; TRBD2 agrees at 8 bases. V was clipped by 9 bases and J by 4 bases; unmatched bases: 11. Germline V gene lookup returns CDR1 LNHDA and CDR2 SQIVND (reference sequence). This CDR3 is built from 15 residues. The CDR3 loop reads CASMTGSGGYNEQFF. Here the CDR3 DNA reads TGTGCCAGCATGACCGGCAGCGGGGGTTACAATGAGCAGTTCTTC.

The rearrangement uses TRBV28 and TRBJ2-1, with 7 bases aligning to TRBD2. CDR3 length: 14 residues. Germline V gene lookup returns CDR1 MDHEN and CDR2 SYDVKM. Trimming at V came to 3 bases and at J to 11 bases, leaving 10 bases not matched to a gene. CDR3 region: CASSFGGRAPKQFF. Written as DNA, the CDR3 is TGTGCCAGCAGTTTTGGTGGGAGGGCCCCTAAGCAGTTCTTC.